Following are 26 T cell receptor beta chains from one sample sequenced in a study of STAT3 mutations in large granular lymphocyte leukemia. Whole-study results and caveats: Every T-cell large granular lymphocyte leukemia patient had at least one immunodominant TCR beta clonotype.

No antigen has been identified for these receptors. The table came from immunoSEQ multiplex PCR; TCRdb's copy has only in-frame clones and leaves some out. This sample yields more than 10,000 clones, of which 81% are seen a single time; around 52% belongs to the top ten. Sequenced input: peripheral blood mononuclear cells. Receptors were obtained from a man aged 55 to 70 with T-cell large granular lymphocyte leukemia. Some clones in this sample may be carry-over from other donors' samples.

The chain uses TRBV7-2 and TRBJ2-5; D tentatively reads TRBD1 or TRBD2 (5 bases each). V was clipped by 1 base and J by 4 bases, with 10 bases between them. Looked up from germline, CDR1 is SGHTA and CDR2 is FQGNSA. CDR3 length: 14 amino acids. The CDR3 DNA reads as TGTGCCAGCAGCTTAGGGTGGGGGAGAGAGACCCAGTACTTC. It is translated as CASSLGWGRETQYF.

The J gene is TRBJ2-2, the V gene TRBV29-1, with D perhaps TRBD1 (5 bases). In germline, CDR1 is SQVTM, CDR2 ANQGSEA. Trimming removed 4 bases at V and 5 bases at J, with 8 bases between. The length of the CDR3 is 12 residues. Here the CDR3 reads CSVAKGTGELFF. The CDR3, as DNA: TGCAGCGTTGCTAAGGGGACCGGGGAGCTGTTTTTT.

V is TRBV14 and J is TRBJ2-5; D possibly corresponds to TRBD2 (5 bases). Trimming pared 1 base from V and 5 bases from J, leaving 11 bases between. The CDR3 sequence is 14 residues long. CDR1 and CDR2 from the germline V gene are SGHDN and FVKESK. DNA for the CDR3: TGTGCCAGCAGCCAAGTCCGGACTGTGGAGACCCAGTACTTC. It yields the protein CASSQVRTVETQYF.

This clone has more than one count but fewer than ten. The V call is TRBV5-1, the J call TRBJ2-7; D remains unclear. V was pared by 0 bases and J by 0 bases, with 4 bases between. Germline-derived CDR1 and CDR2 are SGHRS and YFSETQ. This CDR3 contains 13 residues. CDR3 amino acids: CASSLDTSYEQYF. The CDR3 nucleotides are TGCGCCAGCAGCTTGGACACCTCCTACGAGCAGTACTTC. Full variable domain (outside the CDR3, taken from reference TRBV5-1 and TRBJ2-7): KAGVTQTPRYLIKTRGQQVTLSCSPISGHRSVSWYQQTPGQGLQFLFEYFSETQRNKGNFPGRFSGRQFSNSRSEMNVSTLELGDSALYLCASSLDTSYEQYFGPGTRLTVT.

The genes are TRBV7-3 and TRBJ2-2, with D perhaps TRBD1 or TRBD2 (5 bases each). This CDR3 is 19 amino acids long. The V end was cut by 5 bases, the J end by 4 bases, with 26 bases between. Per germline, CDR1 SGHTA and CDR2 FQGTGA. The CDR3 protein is CASSARGRSSQGRTGELFF. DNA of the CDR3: TGTGCCAGCAGCGCCCGGGGCCGGAGCTCTCAGGGTCGCACCGGGGAGCTGTTTTTT.

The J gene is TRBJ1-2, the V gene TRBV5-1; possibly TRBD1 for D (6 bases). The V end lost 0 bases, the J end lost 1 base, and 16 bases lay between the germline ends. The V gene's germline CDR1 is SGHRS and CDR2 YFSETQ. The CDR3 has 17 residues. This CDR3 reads CASSLGGGGAYNYGYTF. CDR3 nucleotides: TGCGCCAGCAGCTTGGGAGGCGGGGGCGCCTATAACTATGGCTACACCTTC.

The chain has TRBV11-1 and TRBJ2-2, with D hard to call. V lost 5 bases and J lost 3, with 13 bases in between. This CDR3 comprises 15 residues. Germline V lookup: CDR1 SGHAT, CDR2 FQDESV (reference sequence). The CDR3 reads CASSPETAYTGELFF. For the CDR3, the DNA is TGTGCCAGCAGCCCGGAGACGGCTTACACCGGGGAGCTGTTTTTT.

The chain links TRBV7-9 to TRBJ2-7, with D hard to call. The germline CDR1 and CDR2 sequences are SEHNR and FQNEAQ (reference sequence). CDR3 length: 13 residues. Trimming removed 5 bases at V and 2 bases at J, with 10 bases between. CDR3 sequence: CASSPEFTYEQYF. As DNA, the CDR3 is TGTGCCAGCAGCCCCGAGTTTACCTACGAGCAGTACTTC.

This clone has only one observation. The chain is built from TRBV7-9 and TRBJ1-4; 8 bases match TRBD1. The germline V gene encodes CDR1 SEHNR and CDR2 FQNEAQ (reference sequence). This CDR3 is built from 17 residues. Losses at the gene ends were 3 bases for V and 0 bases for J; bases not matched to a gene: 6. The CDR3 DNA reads TGTGCCAGCAGCTTCGGACAGGGTGGGGCAACTAATGAAAAACTGTTTTTT. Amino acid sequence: CASSFGQGGATNEKLFF.

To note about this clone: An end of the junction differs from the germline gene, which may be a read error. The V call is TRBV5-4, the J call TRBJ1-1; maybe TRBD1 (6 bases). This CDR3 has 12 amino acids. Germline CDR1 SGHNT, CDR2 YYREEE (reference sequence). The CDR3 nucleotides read TGTGCCAGCAGCAGGGACACCCCGTGGGTTACCTTT. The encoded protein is CASSRDTPWVTF.

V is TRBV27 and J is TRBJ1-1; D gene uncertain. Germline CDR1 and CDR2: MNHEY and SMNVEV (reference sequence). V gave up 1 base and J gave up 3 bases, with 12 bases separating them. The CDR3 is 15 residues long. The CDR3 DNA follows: TGTGCCAGCAGTTTATATCCCACGAGCGACACTGAAGCTTTCTTT. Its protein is CASSLYPTSDTEAFF.

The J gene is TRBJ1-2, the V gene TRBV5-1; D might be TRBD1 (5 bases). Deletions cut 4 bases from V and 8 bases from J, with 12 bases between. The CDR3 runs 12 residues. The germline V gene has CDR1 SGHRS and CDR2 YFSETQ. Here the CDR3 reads CASSNGRDGYTF. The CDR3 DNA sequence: TGCGCCAGCAGCAACGGTAGGGACGGCTACACCTTC.

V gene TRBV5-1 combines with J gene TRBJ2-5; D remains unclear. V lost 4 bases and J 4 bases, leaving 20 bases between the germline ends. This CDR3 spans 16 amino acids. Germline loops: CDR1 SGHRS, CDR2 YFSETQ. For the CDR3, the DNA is TGCGCCAGCAGCCAGCCAACGGGCCTTGGCCGAGAGACCCAGTACTTC. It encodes CASSQPTGLGRETQYF.

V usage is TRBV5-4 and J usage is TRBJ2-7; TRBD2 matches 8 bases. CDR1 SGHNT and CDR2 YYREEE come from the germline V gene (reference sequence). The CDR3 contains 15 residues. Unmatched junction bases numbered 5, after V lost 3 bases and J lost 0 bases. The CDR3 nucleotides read TGTGCCAGCAGCTCTACCCTAGCGGGCTCCTACGAGCAGTACTTC. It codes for CASSSTLAGSYEQYF.

DNA of the CDR3: TGTGCCAGCAGCTTATCCTCGGGACTGACATGGGAGCAGTACTTC. Translated: CASSLSSGLTWEQYF. The V call is TRBV7-9, the J call TRBJ2-7; weak D call: TRBD2 (6 bases). The germline V and J ends were trimmed by 2 bases and 7 bases, with 18 bases remaining between them. The CDR3 loop spans 15 amino acids. Germline V gives CDR1 SEHNR, CDR2 FQNEAQ (reference sequence).

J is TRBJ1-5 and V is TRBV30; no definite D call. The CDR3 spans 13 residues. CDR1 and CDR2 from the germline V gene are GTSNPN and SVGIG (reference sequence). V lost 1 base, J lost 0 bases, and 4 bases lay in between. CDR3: CAWSEDSNQPQHF. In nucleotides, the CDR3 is TGTGCCTGGAGTGAGGATAGCAATCAGCCCCAGCATTTT.

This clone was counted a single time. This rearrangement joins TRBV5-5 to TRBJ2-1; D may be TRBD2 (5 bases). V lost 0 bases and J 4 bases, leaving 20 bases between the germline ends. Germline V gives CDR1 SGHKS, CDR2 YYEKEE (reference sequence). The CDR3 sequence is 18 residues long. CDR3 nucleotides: TGTGCCAGCAGCTTGGGACCCGGATGGATGAGGGTGTACAATGAGCAGTTCTTC. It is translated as CASSLGPGWMRVYNEQFF.

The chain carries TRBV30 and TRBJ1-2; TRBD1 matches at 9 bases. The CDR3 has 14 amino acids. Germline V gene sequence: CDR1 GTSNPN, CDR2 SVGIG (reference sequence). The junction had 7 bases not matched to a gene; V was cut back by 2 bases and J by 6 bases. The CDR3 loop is CAWSRDGQGNGYTF. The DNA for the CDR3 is TGTGCCTGGAGTCGGGATGGACAGGGGAATGGCTACACCTTC.

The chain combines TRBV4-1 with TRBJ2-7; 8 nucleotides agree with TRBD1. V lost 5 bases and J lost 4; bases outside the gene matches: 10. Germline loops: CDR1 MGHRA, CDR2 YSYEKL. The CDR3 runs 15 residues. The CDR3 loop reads CASSAHRGENYEQYF. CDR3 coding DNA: TGCGCCAGCAGCGCCCACAGGGGGGAAAATTACGAGCAGTACTTC.

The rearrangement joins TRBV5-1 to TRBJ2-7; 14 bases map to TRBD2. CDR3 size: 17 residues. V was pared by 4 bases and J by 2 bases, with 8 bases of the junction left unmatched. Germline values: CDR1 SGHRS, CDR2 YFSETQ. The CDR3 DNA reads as TGCGCCAGCAGCACCGGACTAGCGGGAGGATCAGCCTACGAGCAGTACTTC. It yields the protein CASSTGLAGGSAYEQYF.

CDR3 region: CASSGSGLQDPYEQYF. The CDR3 DNA sequence: TGTGCCAGCAGCGGCTCGGGACTCCAAGACCCCTACGAGCAGTACTTC. The rearrangement links TRBV5-4 to TRBJ2-7, with a possible D match to TRBD2 (6 bases). The CDR3 totals 16 residues. Trimming shortened V by 4 bases and J by 2 bases, and 19 bases separated the two germline ends. Germline values: CDR1 SGHNT, CDR2 YYREEE (reference sequence).

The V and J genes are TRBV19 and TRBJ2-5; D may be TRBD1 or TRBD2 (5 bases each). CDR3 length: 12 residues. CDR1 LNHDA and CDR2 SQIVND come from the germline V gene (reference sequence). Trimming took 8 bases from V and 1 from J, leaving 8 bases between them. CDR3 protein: CASLGVQETQYF. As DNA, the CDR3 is TGTGCCAGTCTGGGGGTCCAAGAGACCCAGTACTTC.

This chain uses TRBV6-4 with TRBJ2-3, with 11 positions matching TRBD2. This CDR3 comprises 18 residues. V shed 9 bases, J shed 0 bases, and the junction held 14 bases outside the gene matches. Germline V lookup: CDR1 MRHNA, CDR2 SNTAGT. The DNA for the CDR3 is TGTGCCAGGCGGGGACTAGCGGATTCGAAGGATAGCACAGATACGCAGTATTTT. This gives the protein CARRGLADSKDSTDTQYF.

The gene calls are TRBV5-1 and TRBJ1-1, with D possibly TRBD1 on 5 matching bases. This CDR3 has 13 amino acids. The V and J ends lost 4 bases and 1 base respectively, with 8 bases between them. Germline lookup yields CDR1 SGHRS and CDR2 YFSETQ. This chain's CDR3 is CASSTGQNTEAFF. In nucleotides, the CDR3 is TGCGCCAGCAGCACCGGACAGAACACTGAAGCTTTCTTT.

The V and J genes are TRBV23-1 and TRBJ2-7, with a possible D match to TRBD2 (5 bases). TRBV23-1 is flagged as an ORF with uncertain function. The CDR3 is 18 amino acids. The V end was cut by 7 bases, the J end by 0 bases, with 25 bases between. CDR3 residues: CASTSPGPPSRTSYEQYF. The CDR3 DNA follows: TGCGCCAGCACCTCCCCCGGTCCCCCTAGCCGAACCTCCTACGAGCAGTACTTC.

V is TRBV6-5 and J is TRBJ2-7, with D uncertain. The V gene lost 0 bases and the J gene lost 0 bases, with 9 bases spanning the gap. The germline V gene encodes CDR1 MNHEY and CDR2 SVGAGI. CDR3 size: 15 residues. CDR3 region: CASSYSQASSYEQYF. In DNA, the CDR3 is TGTGCCAGCAGTTACTCGCAGGCTAGCTCCTACGAGCAGTACTTC.